Below are 24 T cell receptor beta chains sequenced from a single sample in a study of T-cell reconstitution after alpha-beta-depleted transplantation in children. Unique molecular identifiers were used in preparing the TCRbeta library. TCRdb recomputed calls from the PCR reads with MiXCR, one row per CDR3 protein. The repertoire includes over 45,000 distinct CDR3 sequences, under 6% of them detected once, and about 33% sits in the top ten. Sequenced material: PBMCs, mostly from graft donor cells, taken 60 days after TCRalphabeta/CD19-depleted stem cell transplant. Source of these receptors: a female patient younger than 10 who had a stem cell transplant for aplastic anemia, so the T cells may come from the graft donor.

In its sample, this clonotype was seen many times. The CDR3 DNA reads as TGTGCCACCAGCAGAGACCCGCTGGACTTAGCCCTCCACTTT. This codes for CATSRDPLDLALHF. The chain carries TRBV15 and TRBJ1-6, with D unresolved. V lost 0 bases to trimming and J lost 14 bases, with 14 bases between them. Germline assignment: CDR1 LNHNV and CDR2 YYDKDF (reference sequence). The CDR3 is 14 amino acids.

This clonotype was seen at least ten times. A read error may account for a junction end that differs from germline. The chain links TRBV18 to TRBJ2-3; D is unclear. This CDR3 is built from 12 residues. Germline CDR1 is KGHSH and CDR2 is LQKENI. In DNA form, the CDR3 reads TGCGCCAGCAGTCCCAGCACAGATACGCAGTATTTT. Translating gives CASSPSTDTQYF.

In its sample, this clonotype was seen many times. The rearrangement joins TRBV10-3 to TRBJ2-5, with D hard to call. The CDR3 contains 14 residues. Trimming took off 0 bases at V and 5 bases at J, with 10 bases between the two ends. The germline gives CDR1 ENHRY, CDR2 SYGVKD. The CDR3: CAISESWLLETQYF. The CDR3 coding sequence is TGTGCCATCAGTGAGTCTTGGCTGTTGGAGACCCAGTACTTC.

This clonotype was observed at least ten times. The chain couples TRBV20-1 to TRBJ2-7; D is unclear. The CDR3 has 11 amino acids. Trimming pared 0 bases from V and 3 bases from J, leaving 3 bases between. The germline gives CDR1 DFQATT, CDR2 SNEGSKA (reference sequence). CDR3 DNA sequence: TGCAGTGCTAGAGATAGCTACGAGCAGTACTTC. Amino acid sequence: CSARDSYEQYF.

Many counts were recorded for this clonotype. This chain links TRBV6-6 with TRBJ1-5; D not certain. Per germline, CDR1 MNHNY and CDR2 SVGAGI (reference sequence). The CDR3 is 12 amino acids. The V end lost 4 bases, the J end lost 2 bases, and 3 bases lay between the germline ends. The CDR3 is CASSLGNQPQHF. CDR3 DNA sequence: TGTGCCAGCAGTTTGGGCAATCAGCCCCAGCATTTT.

This clonotype occurred many times. The chain employs TRBV12-3 or TRBV12-4 and TRBJ2-1; no firm D call. CDR3 length: 15 residues. Trimming pared 5 bases from V and 0 bases from J, leaving 11 bases between. The CDR3 nucleotides are TGTGCCAGCAGTGTTAGTTGGGGCTCCTACAATGAGCAGTTCTTC. Amino acids: CASSVSWGSYNEQFF.

This clonotype was counted ten times or more. The V and J genes are TRBV28 and TRBJ2-3; D is perhaps TRBD1 or TRBD2 (6 bases each). The CDR3 is 14 residues long. CDR1 is MDHEN and CDR2 is SYDVKM in the germline V gene. Trimming removed 3 bases at V and 4 bases at J, with 11 bases between. CDR3 nucleotides: TGTGCCAGCAGTTTTTGGGGGGCCCCAGATACGCAGTATTTT. Translating gives CASSFWGAPDTQYF.

Ten or more counts support this clonotype. The chain combines TRBV20-1 with TRBJ2-4; TRBD2 agrees at 7 bases. The CDR3 has 16 amino acids. The germline CDR1 and CDR2 sequences are DFQATT and SNEGSKA (reference sequence). V lost 3 bases, J lost 3 bases, and 11 bases stayed unmatched. The CDR3 DNA reads as TGCAGTGCTAGCCCTAGAGGCGGGAGATGCAAAAACATTCAGTACTTC. It is translated as CSASPRGGRCKNIQYF.

This clonotype was recorded many times. The rearrangement links TRBV6-5 to TRBJ1-2, with TRBD1 as a possible D gene (5 bases). The length of the CDR3 is 12 residues. V gave up 8 bases and J gave up 8 bases, with 15 bases separating them. CDR1 and CDR2 (germline): MNHEY, SVGAGI. The CDR3 loop is CASSTGSGGYTF. CDR3 DNA: TGTGCCAGCTCAACAGGTAGCGGCGGCTACACCTTC.

This clonotype was counted many times. This chain joins TRBV5-1 and TRBJ2-1, with no clear D. Per the germline V gene, CDR1 is SGHRS and CDR2 is YFSETQ. This CDR3 has 15 residues. V lost 8 bases and J lost 10, with 25 bases in between. CDR3 in DNA: TGCGCCAGTTATCCTCGAGACGCCCCTTACGTGGAGCAGTTCTTC. Its protein is CASYPRDAPYVEQFF.

This clonotype was picked up many times. J is TRBJ2-3 and V is TRBV7-2, with a possible D match to TRBD2 (5 bases). The germline V gene has CDR1 SGHTA and CDR2 FQGNSA. The CDR3 has 13 residues. The V gene lost 4 bases and the J gene lost 8 bases, with 13 bases spanning the gap. CDR3 DNA sequence: TGTGCCAGCAGCTATAGCGCCCGGGCTACGCAGTATTTT. Encoded protein: CASSYSARATQYF.

Many counts were recorded for this clonotype. This chain connects TRBV6-5 to TRBJ2-7; the D is unclear. CDR3 length: 16 amino acids. Trimming cost V 5 bases and J 6 bases, with 23 bases left between them. From germline, CDR1 is MNHEY and CDR2 SVGAGI. CDR3 sequence: CASSEAINTERTEQYF. CDR3 DNA: TGTGCCAGCAGTGAGGCCATTAACACGGAGAGGACCGAGCAGTACTTC.

This clonotype occurred many times. The chain combines TRBV20-1 with TRBJ2-7; TRBD1 matches at 7 bases. The CDR3 is 12 amino acids. The V gene's germline CDR1 is DFQATT and CDR2 SNEGSKA (reference sequence). The CDR3 nucleotides are TGCAGAACCGAGACAGGGAACCACGAGCAGTACTTC. Residues: CRTETGNHEQYF.

This clonotype was observed many times. The rearrangement joins TRBV20-1 to TRBJ2-5; 8 bases fit TRBD1. CDR1 is DFQATT and CDR2 is SNEGSKA in the germline V gene (reference sequence). The CDR3 has 15 residues. The J segment lost 2 bases and the V segment lost 6 bases, leaving 11 bases of the junction unmatched. CDR3: CSAKDRVGTQETQYF. CDR3 nucleotide sequence: TGCAGTGCCAAGGACAGGGTTGGGACACAAGAGACCCAGTACTTC.

This clonotype has a count of ten or more. V usage is TRBV20-1 and J usage is TRBJ2-5; TRBD1 aligns across 9 bases. CDR1 and CDR2 (germline): DFQATT, SNEGSKA (reference sequence). Losses at the gene ends were 6 bases for V and 5 bases for J; bases not matched to a gene: 10. The CDR3 consists of 14 residues. The CDR3 DNA sequence: TGCAGTGCGGCCTTCACAGGGGGCAGGGAGACCCAGTACTTC. Translating gives CSAAFTGGRETQYF.

The rearrangement links TRBV7-2 to TRBJ1-1; TRBD1 is a possible D gene (6 bases). In germline, CDR1 is SGHTA, CDR2 FQGNSA. The CDR3 totals 13 residues. V was pared by 3 bases and J by 3 bases, with 8 bases between. CDR3 DNA: TGTGCCAGCAGCTTTAACAGGGACACTGAAGCTTTCTTT. It translates to CASSFNRDTEAFF.

This clonotype came up many times. The chain has TRBV28 and TRBJ2-3; 10 nucleotides line up with TRBD2. Germline CDR1 reads MDHEN; CDR2 reads SYDVKM. Trimming took 5 bases from V and 9 from J; bases not matched to a gene: 14. This CDR3 comprises 16 residues. CDR3 region: CASSILPGLARGTQYF. CDR3 coding DNA: TGTGCCAGCAGTATTCTACCGGGACTAGCGAGGGGAACGCAGTATTTT.

The chain is built from TRBV28 and TRBJ2-3; either TRBD1 or TRBD2 may supply D (5 bases each). V lost 3 bases, J lost 4 bases, and 11 bases lay in between. The germline V gene encodes CDR1 MDHEN and CDR2 SYDVKM. This CDR3 has 14 residues. The CDR3 sequence: CASSFPGTADTQYF. The CDR3 DNA reads as TGTGCCAGCAGTTTCCCAGGGACGGCAGATACGCAGTATTTT.

The chain is built from TRBV9 and TRBJ2-4; 9 nucleotides line up with TRBD1. This CDR3 is 15 amino acids long. The V segment lost 1 base and the J segment 9 bases; nucleotides outside the gene matches: 8. CDR1 SGDLS and CDR2 YYNGEE come from the germline V gene. Here the CDR3 DNA reads TGTGCCAGCAGCGTAAAGGACAGGGGAGAAAGCATTCAGTACTTC. Protein sequence: CASSVKDRGESIQYF.

This clonotype occurred many times. This rearrangement joins TRBV4-2 to TRBJ1-1, with D maybe TRBD1 (6 bases). The CDR3 has 15 amino acids. Trimming took off 3 bases at V and 2 bases at J, with 13 bases between the two ends. CDR1 is LGHNA and CDR2 is YNFKEQ in the germline V gene. CDR3 region: CASSHERQVNTEAFF. The CDR3 DNA sequence: TGTGCCAGCAGCCACGAAAGACAGGTTAACACTGAAGCTTTCTTT.

This clonotype ranks as medium-sized (0.01 to 0.1%). The chain uses TRBV12-3 or TRBV12-4 and TRBJ2-7, with D unclear. The V end lost 6 bases, the J end lost 1 base, and 7 bases lay between the germline ends. CDR3 length equals 12 residues. CDR3 nucleotides: TGTGCCAGCAGCCCCACATCCTACGAGCAGTACTTC. The encoded protein is CASSPTSYEQYF.

This clonotype was observed at least ten times. The CDR3 spells CSARSRETQYF. Here the CDR3 DNA reads TGCAGTGCGAGGTCCCGAGAGACCCAGTACTTC. The rearrangement joins TRBV20-1 to TRBJ2-5; D is unclear. This CDR3 contains 11 residues. Trimming took 6 bases from V and 4 from J, leaving 9 bases between them. Germline V gene sequence: CDR1 DFQATT, CDR2 SNEGSKA (reference sequence).

This clonotype was seen ten or more times. This chain joins TRBV20-1 and TRBJ1-4, with a weak D call TRBD1 (5 bases). The CDR3 contains 14 residues. The germline V gene encodes CDR1 DFQATT and CDR2 SNEGSKA (reference sequence). Trimming left V 2 bases short and J 4 bases short, with 11 bases between. The DNA for the CDR3 is TGCAGTGCTAGAAAGGGACGGGATAATGAAAAACTGTTTTTT. It codes for CSARKGRDNEKLFF.

About this clonotype itself: This may come from a read error, since a much larger clone is one base off. This sequence joins TRBV18 and TRBJ2-3; no firm D call. CDR1 and CDR2 from the germline V gene are KGHSH and LQKENI. CDR3 length: 11 residues. The V and J ends lost 1 base and 5 bases respectively, with 1 base between them. CDR3 loop: CASSPQDTQYF. CDR3 bases: TGTGCCAGCTCACCACAAGATACGCAGTATTTT.